The 19 T cell receptor beta chains below come from one sample, sequenced in a study of T cells after yellow fever vaccination (dated by TCRdb to between 2018 and 2021). The treatment or condition label, as the study defines it: live attenuated yellow fever vaccine strain. The library was prepared using 5' RACE. TCRdb lists the instrument as Illumina HiSeq 2500. TCRdb took the public reads, trimmed them with fastp at Q25, ran MiXCR for clone calling and kept in-frame beta chains. CDR3 protein sequences are deduplicated, and each keeps its most common genes and DNA. This sample comprises 450,000 to 550,000 distinct CDR3 sequences, roughly 19% of them detected only once. Roughly an eighth of the sample is taken by the ten largest. The starting material was PBMCs, obtained 15 days after the yellow fever booster vaccination. The receptors shown here come from a man aged 25-40 years who received the YFV17D yellow fever vaccine.

This clonotype was seen more than once but under ten times. V usage is TRBV18 and J usage is TRBJ2-4; D is unresolved. The germline V and J ends were trimmed by 1 base and 10 bases, with 8 bases remaining between them. Germline CDR1 reads KGHSH; CDR2 reads LQKENI. The CDR3 has 12 amino acids. The CDR3 DNA reads as TGTGCCAGCTCACCACAGGATAAGATTCAGTACTTC. The encoded protein is CASSPQDKIQYF.

This clonotype was detected only a few times. The V gene is TRBV5-5, the J gene TRBJ2-5; D may be TRBD1 (5 bases). The CDR3 contains 15 residues. Per germline, CDR1 SGHKS and CDR2 YYEKEE (reference sequence). Trimming took 4 bases from V and 5 from J, leaving 18 bases between them. CDR3 residues: CASSRGHSQVETQYF. CDR3 in DNA: TGTGCCAGCAGCCGCGGACACTCACAGGTGGAGACCCAGTACTTC.

This clonotype appeared a few times. The rearrangement uses TRBV5-1 and TRBJ2-5; D call uncertain. The germline V gene has CDR1 SGHRS and CDR2 YFSETQ. CDR3 length equals 14 residues. V shed 0 bases and J shed 5 bases, with 11 bases lying between them. The CDR3 nucleotides read TGCGCCAGCAGCTTGGCGGCGGTTCGTGAGACCCAGTACTTC. Protein sequence: CASSLAAVRETQYF.

V and J are TRBV5-4 and TRBJ1-6; no clear D. From germline, CDR1 is SGHNT and CDR2 YYREEE (reference sequence). V was clipped by 0 bases and J by 10 bases, with 11 bases between them. This CDR3 has 14 amino acids. The CDR3 DNA reads TGTGCCAGCAGCTTGGAGGCAGGAGGCTCACCCCTCCACTTT. Translating gives CASSLEAGGSPLHF. Looking up the rest from reference TRBV5-4 and TRBJ1-6 gives the full variable domain: ETGVTQSPTHLIKTRGQQVTLRCSSQSGHNTVSWYQQALGQGPQFIFQYYREEENGRGNFPPRFSGLQFPNYSSELNVNALELDDSALYLCASSLEAGGSPLHFGNGTRLTVT.

This clonotype came up a few times. The CDR3, as DNA: TGTGCCAGCAGGCCGACTAGCGGGAGGGAGACCCAGTACTTC. It is translated as CASRPTSGRETQYF. J is TRBJ2-5 and V is TRBV6-2 or TRBV6-3; 13 bases align to TRBD2. CDR3 length: 14 residues. Germline loops: CDR1 MNHEY, CDR2 SVGEGT. Trimming cost V 6 bases and J 5 bases; bases outside gene matches: 3.

The chain carries TRBV29-1 and TRBJ1-6; D gene uncertain. CDR3 size: 14 residues. Trimming shortened V by 7 bases and J by 2 bases, and 12 bases separated the two germline ends. Germline V lookup: CDR1 SQVTM, CDR2 ANQGSEA. The CDR3 nucleotides are TGCAGCGACTGGCGTTTGGCCTATAATTCACCCCTCCACTTT. Encoded protein: CSDWRLAYNSPLHF.

This clonotype was detected a few times. CDR3 sequence reads: CASSLRTVNMNTEAFF. The CDR3 nucleotides read TGTGCCAGCAGCTTACGAACAGTTAACATGAACACTGAAGCTTTCTTT. The chain joins TRBV7-9 to TRBJ1-1; D not certain. The CDR3 is 16 amino acids. CDR1 and CDR2 from the germline V gene are SEHNR and FQNEAQ (reference sequence). Trimming took 2 bases from V and 0 from J, leaving 13 bases between them.

This chain connects TRBV29-1 to TRBJ2-3; 9 bases line up with TRBD1. The V gene end was trimmed by 5 bases and the J gene end by 3 bases; junction bases not matched to a gene: 6. CDR1 SQVTM and CDR2 ANQGSEA come from the germline V gene. The CDR3 sequence is 14 residues long. The CDR3 region is CSVLQGAKTDTQYF. The CDR3 DNA reads as TGCAGCGTTTTACAGGGGGCGAAGACAGATACGCAGTATTTT.

J is TRBJ2-7 and V is TRBV7-9; D not resolved. Germline CDR1 and CDR2: SEHNR and FQNEAQ (reference sequence). V was clipped by 5 bases and J by 2 bases, with 13 bases between them. The CDR3 covers 14 residues. The CDR3 reads CASSPGRVPYEQYF. The CDR3 DNA is TGTGCCAGCAGCCCCGGACGGGTCCCCTACGAGCAGTACTTC.

The chain employs TRBV11-1 and TRBJ2-7, with D perhaps TRBD1 or TRBD2 (5 bases each). Germline loops: CDR1 SGHAT, CDR2 FQDESV (reference sequence). Trimming removed 4 bases from V and 2 bases from J, with 12 bases in between. The CDR3 consists of 14 residues. Here the CDR3 reads CASSSDMEAYEQYF. In DNA form, the CDR3 reads TGTGCCAGCAGCTCGGACATGGAGGCCTACGAGCAGTACTTC.

This clonotype appeared a few times. The chain couples TRBV29-1 to TRBJ2-1, with D possibly TRBD1 on 6 matching bases. The CDR3 loop spans 11 amino acids. The germline CDR1 and CDR2 sequences are SQVTM and ANQGSEA. The V and J ends lost 5 bases and 14 bases respectively, with 16 bases between them. The CDR3 coding sequence is TGCAGCGTTTTCCGGACAGCAGGGGAGTTCTTC. As protein: CSVFRTAGEFF.

This clonotype was counted only a few times. The chain carries TRBV6-5 and TRBJ2-3; D might be TRBD1 (5 bases). The CDR3 totals 15 residues. Germline CDR1 reads MNHEY; CDR2 reads SVGAGI. Deletions cut 0 bases from V and 3 bases from J, with 10 bases between. CDR3 nucleotides: TGTGCCAGCAGTTACTCAGGGGTGGGGACAGATACGCAGTATTTT. Residues: CASSYSGVGTDTQYF.

This chain uses TRBV20-1 with TRBJ1-5, with 9 nucleotides matching TRBD1. In germline, CDR1 is DFQATT, CDR2 SNEGSKA (reference sequence). The CDR3 length is 14 residues. V lost 6 bases, J lost 4 bases, and 7 bases stayed unmatched. CDR3 coding DNA: TGCAGTGCCACTACAGGGGGCGAGAATCAGCCCCAGCATTTT. It specifies CSATTGGENQPQHF.

The rearrangement joins TRBV5-1 to TRBJ2-2; D is possibly TRBD1 (6 bases). Trimming removed 7 bases from V and 1 base from J, with 8 bases in between. Germline V gene lookup returns CDR1 SGHRS and CDR2 YFSETQ. The CDR3 is 13 residues long. The CDR3 region has the DNA TGCGCCAGCCGACAGGAGAACACCGGGGAGCTGTTTTTT. This codes for CASRQENTGELFF.

This clonotype was counted only a few times. This sequence joins TRBV5-1 and TRBJ2-2; D not certain. V was clipped by 0 bases and J by 6 bases, with 9 bases between them. There are 14 residues in the CDR3. Looked up from germline, CDR1 is SGHRS and CDR2 is YFSETQ. This CDR3 is CASSLEASAGELFF. Here the CDR3 DNA reads TGCGCCAGCAGCTTGGAAGCATCGGCCGGGGAGCTGTTTTTT.

This clonotype was counted ten times or more. J is TRBJ2-2 and V is TRBV7-8, with D unclear. V was clipped by 6 bases and J by 3 bases, with 8 bases between them. CDR3 length equals 13 residues. Germline V CDR1 and CDR2: SGHVS, FQNEAQ. CDR3 protein: CASSLVDTGELFF. CDR3 DNA: TGTGCCAGCAGTCTGGTGGACACCGGGGAGCTGTTTTTT.

The sample holds a few counts of this clonotype. The rearrangement links TRBV19 to TRBJ2-2; 7 bases fit TRBD2. CDR3 length: 15 residues. CDR1 is LNHDA and CDR2 is SQIVND in the germline V gene (reference sequence). V was pared by 1 base and J by 4 bases, with 3 bases of the junction left unmatched. CDR3 region: CASSIAGGVTGELFF. The CDR3 bases are TGTGCCAGTAGTATAGCGGGGGGTGTCACCGGGGAGCTGTTTTTT. The whole variable domain, remainder taken from reference TRBV19 and TRBJ2-2, is DGGITQSPKYLFRKEGQNVTLSCEQNLNHDAMYWYRQDPGQGLRLIYYSQIVNDFQKGDIAEGYSVSREKKESFPLTVTSAQKNPTAFYLCASSIAGGVTGELFFGEGSRLTVL.

The chain carries TRBV20-1 and TRBJ2-5, with D perhaps given as TRBD1 or TRBD2 (6 bases each). The V end lost 0 bases, the J end lost 4 bases, and 15 bases lay between the germline ends. The CDR3 loop spans 15 amino acids. CDR1 and CDR2 from the germline V gene are DFQATT and SNEGSKA (reference sequence). Here the CDR3 reads CSARDRGTWSETQYF. The CDR3 DNA sequence: TGCAGTGCTAGAGATCGGGGGACATGGTCAGAGACCCAGTACTTC.

This clonotype was observed a handful of times. The chain joins TRBV6-1 to TRBJ2-3, with TRBD2 matching 10 bases. This CDR3 is 15 amino acids long. V lost 6 bases to trimming and J lost 10 bases; unmatched junction nucleotides: 13. Germline V gene sequence: CDR1 MNHNS, CDR2 SASEGT. The CDR3 loop reads CASSPSGRGWDAQYF. Written as DNA, the CDR3 is TGTGCCAGCAGCCCCAGCGGGAGGGGTTGGGATGCGCAGTATTTT.